The T cell receptor (beta chain) under discussion was sequenced for a study of cytomegalovirus exposure and HLA in healthy donors. Study observations and caveats: The authors enumerated over 150 TCR beta chains as linked to cytomegalovirus.

Worth noting for this clone: The antigen is not known.

Libraries were prepared by immunoSEQ multiplex PCR; TCRdb keeps only in-frame clonotypes and omits some of them. The sample carries under 200,000 clones, 65% to 90% recorded once. V was pared by 5 bases and J by 0 bases, with 15 bases of the junction left unmatched. This CDR3 region has 18 residues. Germline loops: CDR1 MNHEY, CDR2 SMNVEV (reference sequence). This chain uses TRBV27 with TRBJ1-1, with 7 bases lining up with TRBD1. The receptor was derived from a woman aged 18-30 years in good health and CMV-seronegative. Sequencing was done on a sample of PBMCs. The CDR3 DNA reads as TGTGCCAGCAGTCGACCTACAGGGGAATGGGGACTGAACACTGAAGCTTTCTTT. This encodes CASSRPTGEWGLNTEAFF.